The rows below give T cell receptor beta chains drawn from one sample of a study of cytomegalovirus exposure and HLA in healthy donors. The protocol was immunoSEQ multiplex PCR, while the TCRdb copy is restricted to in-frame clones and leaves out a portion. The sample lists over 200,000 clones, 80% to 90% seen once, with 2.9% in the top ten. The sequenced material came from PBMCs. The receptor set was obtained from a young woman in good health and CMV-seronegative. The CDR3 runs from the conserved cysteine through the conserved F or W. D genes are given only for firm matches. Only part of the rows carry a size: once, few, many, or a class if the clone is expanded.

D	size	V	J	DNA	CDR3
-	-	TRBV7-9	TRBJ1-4	TGTGCTACGGGAGGGGTTAATGAAAAACTGTTTTTT	CATGGVNEKLFF
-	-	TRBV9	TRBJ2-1	TGTGCCAGCAGCCCGGAGTGGGGGGAACATGGTGAGCAGTTCTTC	CASSPEWGEHGEQFF
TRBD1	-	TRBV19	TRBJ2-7	TGTGCCAGTAGAGGGGGCGGCGAGCAGTACTTC	CASRGGGEQYF
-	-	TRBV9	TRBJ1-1	TGTGCCAGCAGCGTAACTAGTAGGACCCATGAAGCTTTCTTT	CASSVTSRTHEAFF
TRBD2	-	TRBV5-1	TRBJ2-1	TGCGCCAGCAGACTAGCGGAAAGCTCCTACAATGAGCAGTTCTTC	CASRLAESSYNEQFF
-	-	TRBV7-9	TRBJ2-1	TGTGCCAGCAGCCCAACAGGTTACAATGAGCAGTTCTTC	CASSPTGYNEQFF
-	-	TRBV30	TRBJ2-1	TGTGCCTGGAGTGACACTGAGCAGTTCTTC	CAWSDTEQFF
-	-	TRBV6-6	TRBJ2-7	TGTGCCAGCAGTTACCGGCCGGGTCCCGAGCAGTACTTC	CASSYRPGPEQYF
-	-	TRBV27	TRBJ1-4	TGTGCCAGCAGGGGGACAACAACTAATGAAAAACTGTTTTTT	CASRGTTTNEKLFF
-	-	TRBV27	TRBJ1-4	TGTGCCAGCAGTGGGGGGGGTAATGAAAAACTGTTTTTT	CASSGGGNEKLFF
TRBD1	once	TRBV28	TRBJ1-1	TGTGCCAGCAGCCCAATCGATAGGACAGGGCTGGGTGAAGCTTTCTTT	CASSPIDRTGLGEAFF
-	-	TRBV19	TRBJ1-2	TGTGCCAGCTCCAGAGGAGATGCTGGCTACACCTTC	CASSRGDAGYTF
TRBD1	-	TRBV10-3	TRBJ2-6	TGTGCCATCAGTGCGGGACAGCCCTCTGGGGCCAACGTCCTGACTTTC	CAISAGQPSGANVLTF
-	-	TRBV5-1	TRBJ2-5	TGCGCCAGCACCGGACAGTTCCTATCGAGGGAGACCCAGTACTTC	CASTGQFLSRETQYF
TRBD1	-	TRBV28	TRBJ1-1	TGTGCCAGCAGTACTCCACAGGGGATTGAAGCTTTCTTT	CASSTPQGIEAFF
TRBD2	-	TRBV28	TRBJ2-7	TGTGCCAGCAGTCTTTCGTATAGCGGGAGGGCCTACGAGCAGTACTTC	CASSLSYSGRAYEQYF
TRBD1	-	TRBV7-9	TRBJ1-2	TGTGCCAGCAGCGGGACAGGGGGGGCTCCTAACTATGGCTACACCTTC	CASSGTGGAPNYGYTF
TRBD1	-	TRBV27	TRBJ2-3	TGTGCCAGCAGTAAGGGGGCTTTTGGGACAGATACGCAGTATTTT	CASSKGAFGTDTQYF
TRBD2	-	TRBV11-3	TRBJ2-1	TGTGCCAGCAGCTCGGGGCTAGCGGGAGGATACAATGAGCAGTTCTTC	CASSSGLAGGYNEQFF
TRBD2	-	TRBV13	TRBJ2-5	TGTGCCAGCAGCTGGCGGGGGGCTCAAGAGACCCAGTACTTC	CASSWRGAQETQYF
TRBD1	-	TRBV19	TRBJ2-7	TGTGCCAGTAGTATGGGGACAGGAGACTTCTACGAGCAGTACTTC	CASSMGTGDFYEQYF
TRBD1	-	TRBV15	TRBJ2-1	TGTGCCACCAGCAGAGATAGCAGGGGGCCATTCAATGAGCAGTTCTTC	CATSRDSRGPFNEQFF
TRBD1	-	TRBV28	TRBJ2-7	TGTGCCAGCAGTTCCAGGGGGCTAACCTACGAGCAGTACTTC	CASSSRGLTYEQYF
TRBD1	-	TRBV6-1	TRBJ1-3	TGTGCCAGCAGTGTGGGGACAGCGTTTTTCTCTGGAAACACCATATATTTT	CASSVGTAFFSGNTIYF
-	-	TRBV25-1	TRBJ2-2	TGTGCCAGCAGTACACAGGGGAACACCGGGGAGCTGTTTTTT	CASSTQGNTGELFF
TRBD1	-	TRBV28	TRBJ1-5	TGTGCCAGCAGCAAAGCCGGGACAGGAATGAGGTACAATCAGCCCCAGCATTTT	CASSKAGTGMRYNQPQHF